The T cell receptor (beta chain) described here comes from a study of blood T cell repertoires in COVID-19. Study-wide background: From T cells, B-cell-depleted T cells, or PBMCs came the material, which was cDNA or gDNA.

Authors' methods: Amplification of reference gene primers was used by the study to estimate nucleated cell counts. Here immunoSEQ multiplex PCR was the method, and the copy in TCRdb shows in-frame clones only, minus some. The DNA was the basis for D and trimming; V, J and clone size are from that table. The table has 90,000 to 130,000 clones, about 85% seen once. The ends were cut back, 7 bases at V and 1 base at J, with 13 bases in the middle. CDR3 size: 15 residues. Germline V lookup: CDR1 MNHEY, CDR2 SVGAGI. The receptor was isolated from a human donor in a cohort sampled during active COVID-19. This chain links TRBV6-5 with TRBJ2-2, with TRBD2 as a possible D gene (6 bases). Sequenced: peripheral blood. This CDR3 reads CASKPGTLNTGELFF. CDR3 nucleotides: TGTGCCAGCAAACCCGGGACTTTGAACACCGGGGAGCTGTTTTTT.